These 15 T cell receptor beta chains were all obtained from the same sample, sequenced in a study of Ad26.COV2.S vaccination and SARS-CoV-2 variants listed by TCRdb under 2021. The sample's treatment or condition label is to be understood as: some 19 received Ad26.COV2.S at low or high dose, single or two shots; roughly 5 received placebo; per-sample allocation not given. Repertoires of vaccine and placebo recipients were sequenced from samples collected on day 63 after the first injection. Library generation was performed with the immunoSEQ multiplex PCR assay. In TCRdb, the immuneACCESS table is reduced to in-frame sequences with V and J assigned. These tables do not hold every clone; where another copy was compared, an unresolved V gene accounts for under half, and the others remain unexplained. The sample includes about 370,000 clones, with more than 85% observed a single time. The ten largest clones capture 3.5% of the sample.

Sample: peripheral blood, taken in a trial of Ad26.COV2.S vaccine versus placebo. The receptors shown here come from a person between 18 and 59 years old who received the Ad26.COV2.S COVID-19 vaccine or a placebo.

V and J are TRBV5-1 and TRBJ1-6; 7 bases are a match to TRBD1. The germline CDR1 and CDR2 sequences are SGHRS and YFSETQ. J gave up 5 bases and V 4 bases, and 3 bases lay outside the gene matches. CDR3 length: 14 residues. In DNA, the CDR3 is TGCGCCAGCAGCCTGGGGACAGATAATTCACCCCTCCACTTT. It is translated as CASSLGTDNSPLHF.

The genes are TRBV7-2 and TRBJ2-5; TRBD2 matches at 9 bases. V was pared by 3 bases and J by 4 bases, with 3 bases of the junction left unmatched. The CDR3 has 14 amino acids. The germline CDR1 and CDR2 sequences are SGHTA and FQGNSA. The CDR3 loop reads CASSFGRGGETQYF. The CDR3, as DNA: TGTGCCAGCAGCTTTGGGCGGGGGGGAGAGACCCAGTACTTC.

DNA for the CDR3: TGTGCCAGCAGTGAGAGTTTCTCTGGAAACACCATATATTTT. The encoded protein is CASSESFSGNTIYF. This chain uses TRBV6-1 with TRBJ1-3, with D unresolved. This CDR3 comprises 14 residues. V was clipped by 3 bases and J by 0 bases, with 6 bases between them. Germline CDR1 MNHNS, CDR2 SASEGT.

There are a few counts of this clone. The J gene is TRBJ1-2, the V gene TRBV7-2; weak D call: TRBD1 (6 bases). CDR1 and CDR2 (germline): SGHTA, FQGNSA. The CDR3 sequence is 14 residues long. Trimming took off 1 base at V and 0 bases at J, with 6 bases between the two ends. The CDR3 bases are TGTGCCAGCAGCTTAGGGACAGCTAACTATGGCTACACCTTC. Its protein is CASSLGTANYGYTF.

The chain couples TRBV18 to TRBJ1-5; 7 nucleotides align to TRBD1. The CDR3 is made up of 16 amino acids. Germline V gene sequence: CDR1 KGHSH, CDR2 LQKENI. J was trimmed by 3 bases and V by 4 bases; bases with no gene match: 9. CDR3 in amino acids: CASSLERTGYNQPQHF. The DNA for the CDR3 is TGTGCCAGCTCACTCGAGCGGACAGGCTACAATCAGCCCCAGCATTTT.

V gene TRBV18 combines with J gene TRBJ2-7; tentative D call: TRBD1 (6 bases). CDR3 length equals 15 residues. From germline, CDR1 is KGHSH and CDR2 LQKENI. The V end lost 3 bases, the J end lost 0 bases, and 12 bases lay between the germline ends. The CDR3 nucleotides are TGTGCCAGCTCACCTAACAGGGTAAACTCCTACGAGCAGTACTTC. Protein product: CASSPNRVNSYEQYF. Combining the CDR3 with reference TRBV18 and TRBJ2-7 gives the whole variable domain NAGVMQNPRHLVRRRGQEARLRCSPMKGHSHVYWYRQLPEEGLKFMVYLQKENIIDESGMPKERFSAEFPKEGPSILRIQQVVRGDSAAYFCASSPNRVNSYEQYFGPGTRLTVT.

The chain uses TRBV10-1 and TRBJ1-1; 7 bases are a match to TRBD1. V dropped 4 bases and J dropped 2; count of bases not matched to a gene: 10. The CDR3 covers 16 residues. Looked up from germline, CDR1 is WNHNN and CDR2 is SYGVQD (reference sequence). For the CDR3, the DNA is TGCGCCAGCAGTGGAGGACAGGTCGGCGAAAACACTGAAGCTTTCTTT. The encoded protein is CASSGGQVGENTEAFF.

This sequence joins TRBV3-1 (or the pseudogene TRBV3-2) and TRBJ2-7; D is unclear. The V and J ends lost 1 base and 1 base respectively, with 5 bases between them. The CDR3 has 13 residues. Germline V gives CDR1 LGHDT, CDR2 YNNKEL (reference sequence). The CDR3 loop is CASSQGHSYEQYF. Written as DNA, the CDR3 is TGTGCCAGCAGCCAAGGGCATTCCTACGAGCAGTACTTC.

The chain uses TRBV30 and TRBJ1-2; a weak D match, TRBD1 (5 bases). The V gene's germline CDR1 is GTSNPN and CDR2 SVGIG (reference sequence). The CDR3 length is 15 residues. V lost 0 bases, J lost 7 bases, and 18 bases lay in between. CDR3 nucleotides: TGTGCCTGGAGTGTAAACTCAGGGCAAAAAGGTGGCTACACCTTC. Encoded protein: CAWSVNSGQKGGYTF.

This chain connects TRBV5-5 to TRBJ1-6; tentatively, D is TRBD1 (6 bases). Germline CDR1 and CDR2: SGHKS and YYEKEE (reference sequence). Trimming stripped 6 bases from V and 10 bases from J, with 17 bases between. The CDR3 is 14 amino acids. The chain's CDR3 is CASIEQGGESPLHF. DNA of the CDR3: TGTGCCAGCATCGAACAGGGAGGTGAATCACCCCTCCACTTT.

The chain is built from TRBV9 and TRBJ2-3; maybe TRBD2 (6 bases). This CDR3 is built from 15 residues. V was shortened by 4 bases and J by 3 bases, with 15 bases between the two germline ends. Germline loops: CDR1 SGDLS, CDR2 YYNGEE. This CDR3 reads CASSSRLGTTDTQYF. The CDR3 DNA reads as TGTGCCAGCAGCTCCCGACTAGGCACGACAGATACGCAGTATTTT.

The genes are TRBV18 and TRBJ2-5; 7 nucleotides match TRBD2. With 3 bases clipped from V and 5 bases from J, the junction kept 15 bases outside the gene matches. There are 17 residues in the CDR3. The V gene's germline CDR1 is KGHSH and CDR2 LQKENI. The CDR3 loop reads CASSPLSTSSSWETQYF. In DNA, the CDR3 is TGTGCCAGCTCACCCCTCTCGACTAGCTCGAGTTGGGAGACCCAGTACTTC.

The rearrangement joins TRBV12-2 to TRBJ2-3; the DNA was not used to check the table's D call, TRBD1. TRBV12-2 is reported as a pseudogene. The CDR3 loop spans 21 amino acids. CDR3: CASRSLTAPTRDSRTTDTQYF. The CDR3 bases are TGTGCAAGTCGCTCACTAACCGCCCCAACCCGGGACAGCAGAACCACAGATACGCAGTATTTT.

This clone was detected once. V and J are TRBV10-3 and TRBJ2-2; D gene uncertain. Germline CDR1 reads ENHRY; CDR2 reads SYGVKD. This CDR3 has 12 residues. Trimming stripped 3 bases from V and 5 bases from J, with 4 bases between. CDR3 sequence (DNA): TGTGCCATCAGTGACAGAACCGGGGAGCTGTTTTTT. It translates to CAISDRTGELFF.

CDR3 sequence: CASSFPLAGPTNTGELFF. CDR3 DNA: TGTGCCAGCAGCTTCCCCCTAGCGGGGCCGACGAACACCGGGGAGCTGTTTTTT. The rearrangement joins TRBV7-9 to TRBJ2-2, with 9 bases aligning to TRBD2. The germline CDR1 and CDR2 sequences are SEHNR and FQNEAQ (reference sequence). The CDR3 spans 18 residues. V lost 3 bases and J lost 0; bases outside the gene matches: 8.